This T cell receptor beta chain is from a study of T cell responses to AZD1222 COVID-19 vaccine. Repertoires were generated with immunoSEQ multiplex PCR, while TCRdb's copy carries only in-frame clones and drops some. The table shows roughly 120,000 clones, with 85% to 95% occurring only once. Study outcomes and limitations: The reported proportion of spike-specific TCRs targeting unmutated variant regions was nearly half. The donor cohort was predominantly white British with a female majority, and clonal diversity may have been underestimated. At 160-218 and 743-854, vaccine-associated CD4 TCRs were dominant, and they spanned spike. Spike-specific TCR breadth and depth rose after two AZD1222 doses.

About this clone: What it binds is unknown.

Trimming removed 0 bases from V and 6 bases from J, with 14 bases in between. Germline CDR1 is LNHNV and CDR2 is YYDKDF (reference sequence). This CDR3 spans 15 amino acids. The specimen was peripheral blood, collected on day 0 of AZD1222 vaccination. The receptor was derived from an adult in good health. The chain joins TRBV15 to TRBJ1-1, with D possibly TRBD1 on 5 matching bases. DNA of the CDR3: TGTGCCACCAGCAGAGATCCAAGGGGTTCGGCTGAAGCTTTCTTT. It codes for CATSRDPRGSAEAFF.